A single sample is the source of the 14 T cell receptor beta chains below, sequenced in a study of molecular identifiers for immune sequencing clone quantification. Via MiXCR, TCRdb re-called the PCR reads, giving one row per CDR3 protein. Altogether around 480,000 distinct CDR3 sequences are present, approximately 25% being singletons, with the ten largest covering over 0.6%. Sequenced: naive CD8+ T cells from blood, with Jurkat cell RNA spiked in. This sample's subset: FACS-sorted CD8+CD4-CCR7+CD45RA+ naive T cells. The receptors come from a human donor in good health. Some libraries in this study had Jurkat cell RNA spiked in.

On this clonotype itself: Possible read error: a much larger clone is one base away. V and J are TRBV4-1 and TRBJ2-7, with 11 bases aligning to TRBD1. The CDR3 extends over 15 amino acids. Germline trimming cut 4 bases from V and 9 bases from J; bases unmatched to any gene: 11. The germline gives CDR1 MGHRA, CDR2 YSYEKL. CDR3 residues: CASSPGGTGGFGQYF. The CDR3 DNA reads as TGCGCCAGCAGCCCAGGAGGGACAGGGGGTTTCGGGCAGTACTTC.

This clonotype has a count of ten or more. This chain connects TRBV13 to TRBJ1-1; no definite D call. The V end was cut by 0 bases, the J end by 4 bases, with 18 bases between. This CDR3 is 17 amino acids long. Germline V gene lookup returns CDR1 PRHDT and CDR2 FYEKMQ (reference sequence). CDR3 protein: CASSLGNSLGSSTEAFF. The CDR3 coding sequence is TGTGCCAGCAGCTTAGGAAACAGTTTGGGTTCGAGCACTGAAGCTTTCTTT.

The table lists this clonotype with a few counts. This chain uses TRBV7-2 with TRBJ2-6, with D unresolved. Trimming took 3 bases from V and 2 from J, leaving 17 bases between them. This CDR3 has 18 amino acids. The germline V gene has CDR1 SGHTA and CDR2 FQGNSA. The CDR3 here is CASSLTPTEGAGANVLTF. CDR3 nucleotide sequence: TGTGCCAGCAGCTTGACACCGACGGAAGGCGCTGGGGCCAACGTCCTGACTTTC.

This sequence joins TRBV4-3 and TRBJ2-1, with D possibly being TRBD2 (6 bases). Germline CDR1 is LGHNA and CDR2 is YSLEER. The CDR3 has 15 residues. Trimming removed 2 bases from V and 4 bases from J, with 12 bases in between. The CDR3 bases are TGCGCCAGCAGCCAACACGGGGGAATTTACAATGAGCAGTTCTTC. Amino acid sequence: CASSQHGGIYNEQFF.

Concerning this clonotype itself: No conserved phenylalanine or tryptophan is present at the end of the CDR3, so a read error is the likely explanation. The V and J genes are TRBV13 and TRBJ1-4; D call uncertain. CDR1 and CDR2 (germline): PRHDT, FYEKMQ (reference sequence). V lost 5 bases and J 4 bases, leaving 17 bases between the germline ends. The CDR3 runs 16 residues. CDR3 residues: CASSQQKGSVNEKLFL. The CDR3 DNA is TGTGCCAGCAGCCAACAAAAAGGGTCCGTTAATGAAAAACTGTTTCTT.

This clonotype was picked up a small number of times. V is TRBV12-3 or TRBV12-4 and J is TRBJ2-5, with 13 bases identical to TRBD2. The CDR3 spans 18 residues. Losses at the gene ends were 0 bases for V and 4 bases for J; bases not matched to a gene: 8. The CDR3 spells CASSLALGTSGDSETQYF. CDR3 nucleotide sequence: TGTGCCAGCAGTTTAGCGCTCGGGACTAGCGGGGACTCAGAGACCCAGTACTTC.

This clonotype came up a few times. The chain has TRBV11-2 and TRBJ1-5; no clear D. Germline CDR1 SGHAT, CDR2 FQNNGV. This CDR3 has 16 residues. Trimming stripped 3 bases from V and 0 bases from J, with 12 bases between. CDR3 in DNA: TGTGCCAGCAGCTTTGGGTCGGGCTATAGCAATCAGCCCCAGCATTTT. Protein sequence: CASSFGSGYSNQPQHF.

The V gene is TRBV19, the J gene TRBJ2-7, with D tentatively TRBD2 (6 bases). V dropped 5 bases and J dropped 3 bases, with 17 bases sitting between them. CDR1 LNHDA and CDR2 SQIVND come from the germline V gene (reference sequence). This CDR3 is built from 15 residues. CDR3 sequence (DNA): TGTGCCAGTAGTGCGGGACGGGGATGGGACTACGAGCAGTACTTC. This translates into CASSAGRGWDYEQYF. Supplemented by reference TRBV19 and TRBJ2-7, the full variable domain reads DGGITQSPKYLFRKEGQNVTLSCEQNLNHDAMYWYRQDPGQGLRLIYYSQIVNDFQKGDIAEGYSVSREKKESFPLTVTSAQKNPTAFYLCASSAGRGWDYEQYFGPGTRLTVT.

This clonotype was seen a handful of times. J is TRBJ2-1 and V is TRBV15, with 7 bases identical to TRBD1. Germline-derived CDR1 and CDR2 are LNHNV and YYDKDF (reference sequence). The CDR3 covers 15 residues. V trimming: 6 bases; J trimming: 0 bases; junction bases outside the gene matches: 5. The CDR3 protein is CATRPGQSSYNEQFF. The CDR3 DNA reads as TGTGCCACCAGGCCGGGACAGAGCTCCTACAATGAGCAGTTCTTC.

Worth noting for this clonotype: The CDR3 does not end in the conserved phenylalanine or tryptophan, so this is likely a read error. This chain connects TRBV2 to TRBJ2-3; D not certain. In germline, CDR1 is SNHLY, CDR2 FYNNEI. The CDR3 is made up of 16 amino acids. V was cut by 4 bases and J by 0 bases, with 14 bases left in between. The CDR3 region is CASSVARNPSTDTQYS. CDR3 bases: TGTGCCAGCAGTGTGGCTAGAAACCCTAGCACAGATACGCAGTATTCT.

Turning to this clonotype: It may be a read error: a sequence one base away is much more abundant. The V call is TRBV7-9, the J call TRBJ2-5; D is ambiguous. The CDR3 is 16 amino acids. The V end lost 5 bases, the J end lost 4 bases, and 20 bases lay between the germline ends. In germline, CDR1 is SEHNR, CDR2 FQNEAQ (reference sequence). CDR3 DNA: TGTGCCAGCAGCCCACCAGCAGGCCCGCGCTTAGAGACCCAGTACTTC. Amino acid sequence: CASSPPAGPRLETQYF.

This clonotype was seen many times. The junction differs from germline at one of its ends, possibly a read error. CDR3 protein: CASSQGQTQYF. The CDR3 DNA sequence: TGTGCCAGCAGCCAGGGACAGACGCAGTATTTT. The chain recombines TRBV4-1 with TRBJ2-5, with 7 bases aligning to TRBD1. The tail of the sequence fits TRBJ2-3 better, so the J call may be wrong. The CDR3 has 11 residues. Germline V gives CDR1 MGHRA, CDR2 YSYEKL.

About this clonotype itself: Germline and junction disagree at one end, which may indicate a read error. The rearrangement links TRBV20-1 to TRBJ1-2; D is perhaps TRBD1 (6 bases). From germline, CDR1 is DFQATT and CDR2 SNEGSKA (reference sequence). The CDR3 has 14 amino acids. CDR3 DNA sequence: TGCAGTGCTAGGGGCAGGGGCTTTGACTATGGCCACACCTTC. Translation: CSARGRGFDYGHTF.

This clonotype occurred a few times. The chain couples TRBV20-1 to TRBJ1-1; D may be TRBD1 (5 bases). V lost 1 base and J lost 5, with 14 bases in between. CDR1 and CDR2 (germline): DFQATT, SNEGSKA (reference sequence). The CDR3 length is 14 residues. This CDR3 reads CSARGQGMGTEAFF. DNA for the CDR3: TGCAGTGCTAGAGGGCAGGGAATGGGGACTGAAGCTTTCTTT.